This TCR beta chain was profiled in a study of cytomegalovirus exposure and HLA in healthy donors. Comments on this clone: Its cognate antigen is unknown.

General study findings and limits: HLA allele associations emerged for roughly 16,000 TCR beta sequences in a later analysis, at 0.05 false discovery rate. The likely explanation for a cluster of highly shared sequence variants was sequencing artifact. In a later analysis, a missense DCLRE1C variant was linked to TCR beta V- and J-gene trimming.

In germline, CDR1 is MNHNS, CDR2 SASEGT. The germline V and J ends were trimmed by 5 bases and 0 bases, with 12 bases remaining between them. The CDR3 contains 15 residues. PCR employed 60 Vbeta and 13 Jbeta primers. Clones were sequenced by immunoSEQ multiplex PCR, and TCRdb holds only the in-frame ones, with some missing. The repertoire has 90,000 or so clones, about 76% of them found once; the top ten carry 10%. All donors participated as healthy donors of bone marrow. Material: PBMCs. This TCR was recovered from a man aged 25 to 40 in good health and CMV-seropositive. The chain employs TRBV6-1 and TRBJ2-3; D perhaps matches TRBD2 (6 bases). In DNA, the CDR3 is TGTGCCAGCAGTACCCTCCGGGAGAGCACAGATACGCAGTATTTT. It translates to CASSTLRESTDTQYF.